Below are 28 T cell receptor beta chains sequenced from a single sample in a study of cytomegalovirus exposure and HLA in healthy donors. 13 Jbeta primers and 60 Vbeta primers were used for the PCR. The data were produced by immunoSEQ multiplex PCR, yet TCRdb's version contains in-frame clones alone and is incomplete. This sample has roughly 120,000 clones; roughly 80% occur once, and the top ten carry 11%. Sequenced material: PBMCs. Source of these receptors: a male donor in good health and CMV-seropositive.

The chain recombines TRBV9 with TRBJ2-7, with 11 bases aligning to TRBD2. Germline CDR1 and CDR2: SGDLS and YYNGEE. V lost 4 bases, J lost 7 bases, and 10 bases stayed unmatched. This CDR3 has 15 residues. CDR3 amino acids: CASSPRLAGQWEQYF. In nucleotides, the CDR3 is TGTGCCAGCAGCCCCCGACTAGCGGGGCAGTGGGAGCAGTACTTC.

J is TRBJ2-1 and V is TRBV19; unclear D gene. The CDR3 sequence is 14 residues long. V gave up 5 bases and J gave up 0 bases, with 8 bases separating them. The germline gives CDR1 LNHDA, CDR2 SQIVND (reference sequence). CDR3 loop: CASSVRSSYNEQFF. In DNA, the CDR3 is TGTGCCAGTAGTGTTAGGAGCTCCTACAATGAGCAGTTCTTC.

The chain uses TRBV14 and TRBJ1-1; D not certain. The V end lost 0 bases, the J end lost 0 bases, and 14 bases lay between the germline ends. The CDR3 extends over 17 amino acids. Germline CDR1 reads SGHDN; CDR2 reads FVKESK. The CDR3 sequence is CASSQDGVGDLNTEAFF. CDR3 nucleotide sequence: TGTGCCAGCAGCCAAGATGGGGTGGGAGATTTGAACACTGAAGCTTTCTTT. Supplemented by reference TRBV14 and TRBJ1-1, the full variable domain reads EAGVTQFPSHSVIEKGQTVTLRCDPISGHDNLYWYRRVMGKEIKFLLHFVKESKQDESGMPNNRFLAERTGGTYSTLKVQPAELEDSGVYFCASSQDGVGDLNTEAFFGQGTRLTVV.

This chain joins TRBV25-1 and TRBJ1-2, with D unresolved. The CDR3 totals 12 residues. Looked up from germline, CDR1 is MGHDK and CDR2 is SYGVNS. Trimming took off 3 bases at V and 4 bases at J, with 6 bases between the two ends. This CDR3 reads CASSDYTYGYTF. In DNA, the CDR3 is TGTGCCAGCAGTGATTACACCTATGGCTACACCTTC.

The rearrangement uses TRBV5-1 and TRBJ2-1; TRBD2 matches 9 bases. The CDR3 is made up of 16 amino acids. Germline CDR1 reads SGHRS; CDR2 reads YFSETQ. V lost 5 bases to trimming and J lost 5 bases; unmatched junction nucleotides: 11. The CDR3 sequence is CASSGFSGRKNNEQFF. The CDR3 nucleotides read TGCGCCAGCAGTGGGTTTAGCGGGAGAAAGAACAATGAGCAGTTCTTC.

This chain uses TRBV19 with TRBJ2-5; TRBD2 matches at 11 bases. Unmatched junction bases numbered 6, after V lost 6 bases and J lost 0 bases. This CDR3 has 16 residues. The V gene's germline CDR1 is LNHDA and CDR2 SQIVND (reference sequence). DNA of the CDR3: TGTGCCAGTAGCCAGGGACTAGCGGTGTACCAAGAGACCCAGTACTTC. This encodes CASSQGLAVYQETQYF.

The chain couples TRBV28 to TRBJ2-7; 7 bases are shared with TRBD2. With V trimmed by 6 bases and J by 4 bases, 3 bases remained unmatched. The germline V gene encodes CDR1 MDHEN and CDR2 SYDVKM. This CDR3 has 12 residues. DNA of the CDR3: TGTGCCAGCAGCAGGACTAGTTACGAGCAGTACTTC. Amino acids: CASSRTSYEQYF.

V usage is TRBV6-6 and J usage is TRBJ2-7; TRBD1 agrees at 9 bases. The CDR3 extends over 15 amino acids. V shed 4 bases and J 2 bases; nucleotides not matched to a gene: 6. Germline lookup yields CDR1 MNHNY and CDR2 SVGAGI (reference sequence). CDR3 sequence reads: CASSLDRGGTYEQYF. CDR3 in DNA: TGTGCCAGCAGTTTGGACAGGGGAGGGACCTACGAGCAGTACTTC.

This clone has just one count. This chain joins TRBV29-1 and TRBJ2-5; 11 bases map to TRBD1. CDR3 length: 16 amino acids. The V gene end was trimmed by 7 bases and the J gene end by 2 bases; junction bases not matched to a gene: 12. Germline V gene lookup returns CDR1 SQVTM and CDR2 ANQGSEA. The DNA for the CDR3 is TGCAGCGCCATACATGGGACAGGGGGTTTTCAAGAGACCCAGTACTTC. Translating it yields CSAIHGTGGFQETQYF.

V is TRBV11-2 and J is TRBJ2-1; 8 positions agree with TRBD2. The germline V gene encodes CDR1 SGHAT and CDR2 FQNNGV. This CDR3 spans 19 amino acids. V shed 5 bases, J shed 4 bases, and the junction held 19 bases outside the gene matches. CDR3 sequence reads: CASSPTPGRLAHKYNEQFF. The CDR3 DNA reads TGTGCCAGCAGCCCTACCCCGGGCCGACTAGCGCACAAATACAATGAGCAGTTCTTC.

The chain links TRBV5-6 to TRBJ2-7, with 8 bases that match TRBD1. The CDR3 totals 13 residues. With 4 bases clipped from V and 6 bases from J, the junction kept 6 bases outside the gene matches. The germline CDR1 and CDR2 sequences are SGHDT and YYEEEE. DNA for the CDR3: TGTGCCAGCAGCGGGCAACAGGGGGTCGAGCAGTACTTC. It encodes CASSGQQGVEQYF.

This chain joins TRBV9 and TRBJ2-3; weak D call: TRBD2 (5 bases). This CDR3 region has 15 residues. Germline V lookup: CDR1 SGDLS, CDR2 YYNGEE. V was cut by 2 bases and J by 2 bases, with 12 bases left in between. Here the CDR3 reads CASSVETGFTDTQYF. The CDR3 DNA reads as TGTGCCAGCAGCGTCGAAACGGGGTTCACAGATACGCAGTATTTT.

The J gene is TRBJ2-7, the V gene TRBV28; D might be TRBD1 (6 bases). The V gene's germline CDR1 is MDHEN and CDR2 SYDVKM. Trimming took 4 bases from V and 4 from J, leaving 14 bases between them. The CDR3 consists of 14 residues. The CDR3 DNA reads TGTGCCAGCAGTTCTCCCCAGGGGTGGTACGAGCAGTACTTC. Translation gives CASSSPQGWYEQYF.

This clone was recorded a few times. The chain employs TRBV28 and TRBJ1-5; 8 nucleotides line up with TRBD1. Germline trimming cut 6 bases from V and 2 bases from J; bases unmatched to any gene: 6. CDR1 and CDR2 from the germline V gene are MDHEN and SYDVKM. This CDR3 comprises 15 residues. The CDR3 DNA sequence: TGTGCCAGCAGACTCCCGGGACAGGGCAATCAGCCCCAGCATTTT. Protein: CASRLPGQGNQPQHF. Using reference TRBV28 and TRBJ1-5 for the parts outside the CDR3, the full variable domain is DVKVTQSSRYLVKRTGEKVFLECVQDMDHENMFWYRQDPGLGLRLIYFSYDVKMKEKGDIPEGYSVSREKKERFSLILESASTNQTSMYLCASRLPGQGNQPQHFGDGTRLSIL.

The chain combines TRBV7-2 with TRBJ2-5, with 7 bases fitting TRBD2. The J call may be incorrect, as the DNA end agrees better with TRBJ2-7. Germline CDR1 SGHTA, CDR2 FQGNSA. The CDR3 has 14 residues. CDR3 bases: TGTGCCAGCAGCTTATCAGGGCGGGGGTACGAGCAGTACTTC. Its protein is CASSLSGRGYEQYF.

This clone has more than one count but fewer than ten. The chain is built from TRBV5-8 and TRBJ2-1, with 7 bases that match TRBD2. This CDR3 spans 15 amino acids. Germline values: CDR1 SGHTS, CDR2 YDEGEE. After removal of 1 base from V and 3 bases from J, the junction contained 4 bases not matched to a gene. The CDR3 DNA sequence: TGTGCCAGCAGCTTGACTAGCGACTACTACAATGAGCAGTTCTTC. Translating it yields CASSLTSDYYNEQFF.

This chain joins TRBV29-1 and TRBJ2-3; D is possibly TRBD1 (6 bases). V lost 7 bases and J lost 2, with 10 bases in between. CDR3 length: 12 residues. Germline V gives CDR1 SQVTM, CDR2 ANQGSEA. DNA of the CDR3: TGCAGCGACAGGGAGTTCACAGATACGCAGTATTTT. Amino acid sequence: CSDREFTDTQYF.

The CDR3 loop is CASRQGVSETQYF. DNA of the CDR3: TGTGCCAGCAGGCAGGGGGTTTCAGAGACCCAGTACTTC. The chain joins TRBV27 to TRBJ2-5; the match to TRBD1 covers 7 bases. Germline V CDR1 and CDR2: MNHEY, SMNVEV (reference sequence). The CDR3 length is 13 residues. V trimming: 6 bases; J trimming: 4 bases; junction bases outside the gene matches: 5.

The chain is built from TRBV19 and TRBJ2-2; D perhaps matches TRBD2 (5 bases). The CDR3 is made up of 11 amino acids. The germline V and J ends were trimmed by 3 bases and 11 bases, with 7 bases remaining between them. Germline CDR1 LNHDA, CDR2 SQIVND (reference sequence). The CDR3 nucleotides are TGTGCCAGTAGTATTGAGGGAGAGCTGTTTTTT. Translated: CASSIEGELFF.

The chain couples TRBV30 to TRBJ1-2; maybe TRBD1 (5 bases). Germline assignment: CDR1 GTSNPN and CDR2 SVGIG (reference sequence). The CDR3 spans 11 residues. V shed 2 bases and J shed 4 bases, with 5 bases lying between them. CDR3 bases: TGTGCCTGGAGTCAGGGCTATGGCTACACCTTC. Translation gives CAWSQGYGYTF.

The CDR3 bases are TGTGCCAGCAGTTTCTCTAGCGGGAGTGTAGATACGCAGTATTTT. It yields the protein CASSFSSGSVDTQYF. The chain joins TRBV27 to TRBJ2-3; 10 bases are a match to TRBD2. This CDR3 contains 15 residues. The germline V gene encodes CDR1 MNHEY and CDR2 SMNVEV (reference sequence). J was trimmed by 5 bases and V by 3 bases; bases with no gene match: 5.

V is TRBV7-2 and J is TRBJ1-4; 7 positions match TRBD1. CDR3 size: 17 residues. From germline, CDR1 is SGHTA and CDR2 FQGNSA. Losses at the gene ends were 1 base for V and 7 bases for J; bases not matched to a gene: 12. CDR3 DNA sequence: TGTGCCAGCAGCTTAGGGCTCTCGGCAGGGGGAGGTGAAAAACTGTTTTTT. Translating it yields CASSLGLSAGGGEKLFF.

The rearrangement joins TRBV19 to TRBJ2-1; 10 nucleotides align to TRBD2. CDR1 and CDR2 from the germline V gene are LNHDA and SQIVND (reference sequence). V shed 5 bases and J 4 bases; nucleotides not matched to a gene: 5. The CDR3 runs to 15 residues. The CDR3 DNA reads as TGTGCCAGTAGTCTTACTAGCGGGAATTACAATGAGCAGTTCTTC. Protein product: CASSLTSGNYNEQFF. The entire variable domain, with the rest obtained from reference TRBV19 and TRBJ2-1, is as follows: DGGITQSPKYLFRKEGQNVTLSCEQNLNHDAMYWYRQDPGQGLRLIYYSQIVNDFQKGDIAEGYSVSREKKESFPLTVTSAQKNPTAFYLCASSLTSGNYNEQFFGPGTRLTVL.

The chain is built from TRBV28 and TRBJ2-7, with D hard to call. The CDR3 extends over 13 amino acids. Germline-derived CDR1 and CDR2 are MDHEN and SYDVKM. The ends were cut back, 2 bases at V and 3 bases at J, with 8 bases in the middle. The CDR3 reads CASSLNLGYEQYF. CDR3 sequence (DNA): TGTGCCAGCAGTTTAAATCTAGGCTACGAGCAGTACTTC.

V usage is TRBV19 and J usage is TRBJ1-1; perhaps TRBD1 as D (6 bases). Germline V gene sequence: CDR1 LNHDA, CDR2 SQIVND (reference sequence). This CDR3 spans 15 amino acids. V lost 5 bases, J lost 0 bases, and 13 bases lay in between. DNA for the CDR3: TGTGCCAGTAGTCCCTCGGGGGGCTTGAACACTGAAGCTTTCTTT. Its translation: CASSPSGGLNTEAFF.

The chain has TRBV19 and TRBJ1-1; the D gene is possibly TRBD1 (6 bases). Germline V gene sequence: CDR1 LNHDA, CDR2 SQIVND (reference sequence). Trimming removed 6 bases at V and 10 bases at J, with 12 bases between. The CDR3 is 11 residues long. This chain's CDR3 is CASSTGIGAFF. In DNA, the CDR3 is TGTGCCAGTAGCACAGGGATCGGAGCTTTCTTT.

The chain employs TRBV18 and TRBJ2-2, with 8 positions matching TRBD1. From germline, CDR1 is KGHSH and CDR2 LQKENI. This CDR3 comprises 15 residues. J lost 1 base, V lost 2 bases, and 0 bases had no gene match. In nucleotides, the CDR3 is TGTGCCAGCTCACCAGGGACAGGGAACACCGGGGAGCTGTTTTTT. Translating gives CASSPGTGNTGELFF.

The chain joins TRBV5-1 to TRBJ2-3; D uncertain. The germline gives CDR1 SGHRS, CDR2 YFSETQ. This CDR3 is 13 amino acids long. The V and J ends lost 3 bases and 0 bases respectively, with 5 bases between them. This CDR3 is CASSSPSTDTQYF. CDR3 in DNA: TGCGCCAGCAGCTCCCCTAGCACAGATACGCAGTATTTT.